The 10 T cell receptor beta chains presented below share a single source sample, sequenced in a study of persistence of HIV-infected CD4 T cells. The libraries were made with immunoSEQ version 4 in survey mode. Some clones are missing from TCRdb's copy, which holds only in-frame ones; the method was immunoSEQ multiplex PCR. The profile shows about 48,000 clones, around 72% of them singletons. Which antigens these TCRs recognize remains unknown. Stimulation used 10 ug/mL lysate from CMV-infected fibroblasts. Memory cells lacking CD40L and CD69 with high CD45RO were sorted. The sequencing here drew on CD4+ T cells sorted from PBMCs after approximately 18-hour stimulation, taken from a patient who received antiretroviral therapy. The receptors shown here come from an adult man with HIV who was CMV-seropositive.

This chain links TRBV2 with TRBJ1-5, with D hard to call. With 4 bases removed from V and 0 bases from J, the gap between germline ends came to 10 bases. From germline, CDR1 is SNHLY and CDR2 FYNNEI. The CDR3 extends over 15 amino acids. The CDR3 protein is CASSVGQHSNQPQHF. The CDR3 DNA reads TGTGCCAGCAGTGTAGGCCAGCATAGCAATCAGCCCCAGCATTTT.

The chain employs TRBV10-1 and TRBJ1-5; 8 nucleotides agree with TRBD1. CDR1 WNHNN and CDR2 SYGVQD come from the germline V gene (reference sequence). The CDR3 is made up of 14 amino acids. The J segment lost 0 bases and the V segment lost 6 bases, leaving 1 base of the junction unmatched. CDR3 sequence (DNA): TGCGCCAGCAGGGACAGGGATAGCAATCAGCCCCAGCATTTT. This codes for CASRDRDSNQPQHF.

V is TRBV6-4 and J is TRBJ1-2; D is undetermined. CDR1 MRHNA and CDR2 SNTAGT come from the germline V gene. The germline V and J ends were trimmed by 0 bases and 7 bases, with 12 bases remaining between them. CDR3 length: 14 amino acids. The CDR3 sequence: CASSDSSLSGGYTF. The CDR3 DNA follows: TGTGCCAGCAGTGACTCGAGCCTTTCGGGTGGCTACACCTTC.

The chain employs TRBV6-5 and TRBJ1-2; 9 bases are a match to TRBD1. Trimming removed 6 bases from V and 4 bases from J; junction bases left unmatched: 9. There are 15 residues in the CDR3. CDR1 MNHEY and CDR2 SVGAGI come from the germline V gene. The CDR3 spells CASSLGTGRGYGYTF. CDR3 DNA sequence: TGTGCCAGCAGCTTAGGGACAGGGCGCGGCTATGGCTACACCTTC.

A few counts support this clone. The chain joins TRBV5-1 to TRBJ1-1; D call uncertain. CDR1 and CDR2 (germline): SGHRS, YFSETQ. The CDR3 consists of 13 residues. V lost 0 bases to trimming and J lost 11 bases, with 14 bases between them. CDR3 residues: CASSLVSPQVAFF. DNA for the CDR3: TGCGCCAGCAGCTTGGTCAGTCCTCAGGTCGCTTTCTTT.

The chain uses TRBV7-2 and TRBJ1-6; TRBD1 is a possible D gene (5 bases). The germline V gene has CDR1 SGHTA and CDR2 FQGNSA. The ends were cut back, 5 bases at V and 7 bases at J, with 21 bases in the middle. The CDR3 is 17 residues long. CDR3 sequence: CASSVGNHRRMNSPLHF. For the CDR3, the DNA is TGTGCCAGCAGCGTAGGAAACCACAGGCGGATGAATTCACCCCTCCACTTT.

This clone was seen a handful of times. The CDR3 coding sequence is TGTGCCACCGGAAGAGGGGGACTAGCGGGACTGACGTCCTACAATGAGCAGTTCTTC. This codes for CATGRGGLAGLTSYNEQFF. The rearrangement uses TRBV19 and TRBJ2-1; 13 positions agree with TRBD2. Germline V gives CDR1 LNHDA, CDR2 SQIVND (reference sequence). The CDR3 consists of 19 residues. The trim removed 10 bases at V and 1 base at J, leaving 16 bases unmatched.

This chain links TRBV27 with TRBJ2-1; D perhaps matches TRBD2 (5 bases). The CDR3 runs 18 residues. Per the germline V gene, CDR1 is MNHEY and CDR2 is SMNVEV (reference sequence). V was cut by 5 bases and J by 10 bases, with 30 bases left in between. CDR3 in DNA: TGTGCCAGCAGTCCGATATTCAAGGTCGGGAAATCCCCCCGAGAGCAGTTCTTC. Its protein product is CASSPIFKVGKSPREQFF.

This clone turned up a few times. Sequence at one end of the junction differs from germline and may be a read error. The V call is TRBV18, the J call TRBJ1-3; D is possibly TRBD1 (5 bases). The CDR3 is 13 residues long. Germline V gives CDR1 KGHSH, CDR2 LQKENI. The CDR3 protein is CASSPPVGQLSQF. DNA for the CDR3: TGTGCCAGCTCACCACCGGTGGGGCAGTTGTCCCAGTTT.

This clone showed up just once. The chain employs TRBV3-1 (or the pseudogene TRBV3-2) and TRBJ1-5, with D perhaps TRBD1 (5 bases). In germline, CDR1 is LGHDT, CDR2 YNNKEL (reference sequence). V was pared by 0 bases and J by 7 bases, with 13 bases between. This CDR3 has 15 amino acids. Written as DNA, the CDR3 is TGTGCCAGCAGCCAAGATCGAAGGGCAGGGCAGCCCCAGCATTTT. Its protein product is CASSQDRRAGQPQHF.